A selection of T cell receptor beta chains follows, all from one sample in a study of cytomegalovirus exposure and HLA in healthy donors. Generated by immunoSEQ multiplex PCR, the TCRdb table keeps only in-frame clones and is missing some. The table records a few hundred thousand clones, over 70% of them present only once. The specimen sequenced was PBMCs. Receptor source: a woman aged 55 to 70 in good health and CMV-seropositive. The CDR3 runs from the conserved cysteine through the conserved F or W. Fields, in order: V gene, clone size, J gene, D gene, CDR3 protein, CDR3 DNA. A D gene is named only where the DNA matches it firmly. Clone size is given for some rows only: seen once, a few or many times, or a class if the clone is expanded.

v_gene: TRBV6-1; abundance: NA; j_gene: TRBJ1-1; d_gene: TRBD1; CDR3aa: CASRPTGILTEAFF; CDR3nt: TGTGCCAGCAGGCCGACAGGGATCCTCACTGAAGCTTTCTTT
v_gene: TRBV2; abundance: NA; j_gene: TRBJ1-2; d_gene: TRBD1; CDR3aa: CASSVSKTGTGYTF; CDR3nt: TGTGCCAGCAGTGTGAGCAAGACAGGGACCGGCTACACCTTC
v_gene: TRBV6-5; abundance: NA; j_gene: TRBJ2-7; d_gene: NA; CDR3aa: CASSSSEESYEQYF; CDR3nt: TGTGCCAGCAGCTCCAGTGAGGAGTCCTACGAGCAGTACTTC
v_gene: TRBV6-5; abundance: NA; j_gene: TRBJ1-4; d_gene: NA; CDR3aa: CASSPRQTEKLFF; CDR3nt: TGTGCCAGCAGCCCTCGACAGACGGAAAAACTGTTTTTT
v_gene: TRBV12-2; abundance: few; j_gene: TRBJ2-5; d_gene: NA; CDR3aa: CASRLAYILAGETQYF; CDR3nt: TGTGCAAGTCGCTTAGCGTACATACTAGCTGGGGAGACCCAGTACTTC
v_gene: TRBV15; abundance: few; j_gene: TRBJ2-7; d_gene: TRBD1; CDR3aa: CATSNPLGQGANEQYF; CDR3nt: TGTGCCACCAGCAATCCCCTTGGGCAGGGGGCGAACGAGCAGTACTTC
v_gene: TRBV10-2; abundance: few; j_gene: TRBJ1-1; d_gene: TRBD1; CDR3aa: CASSEWDRLNTEAFF; CDR3nt: TGCGCCAGCAGTGAATGGGACAGACTGAACACTGAAGCTTTCTTT
v_gene: TRBV2; abundance: NA; j_gene: TRBJ1-1; d_gene: TRBD1; CDR3aa: CASSEGQGITEAFF; CDR3nt: TGTGCCAGCAGTGAGGGACAGGGGATTACTGAAGCTTTCTTT
v_gene: TRBV27; abundance: NA; j_gene: TRBJ2-7; d_gene: TRBD1; CDR3aa: CASSRTGFIYEQYF; CDR3nt: TGTGCCAGCAGCCGGACAGGGTTTATCTACGAGCAGTACTTC
v_gene: TRBV28; abundance: NA; j_gene: TRBJ1-2; d_gene: NA; CDR3aa: CASRGAGGSDYGYTF; CDR3nt: TGTGCCAGCAGGGGGGCCGGGGGGTCGGACTATGGCTACACCTTC
v_gene: TRBV25-1; abundance: NA; j_gene: TRBJ1-1; d_gene: NA; CDR3aa: CASSGFVAGTEAFF; CDR3nt: TGTGCCAGCAGTGGATTCGTGGCGGGCACTGAAGCTTTCTTT
v_gene: TRBV16; abundance: NA; j_gene: TRBJ2-7; d_gene: NA; CDR3aa: CASSQQGSADEQYF; CDR3nt: TGTGCCAGCAGCCAACAGGGATCGGCGGACGAGCAGTACTTC
v_gene: TRBV2; abundance: NA; j_gene: TRBJ2-5; d_gene: TRBD2; CDR3aa: CASSGLAGPPGQTQYF; CDR3nt: TGTGCCAGCAGCGGACTAGCGGGGCCCCCAGGACAGACCCAGTACTTC
v_gene: TRBV2; abundance: NA; j_gene: TRBJ1-5; d_gene: NA; CDR3aa: CASSETGYSNQPQHF; CDR3nt: TGTGCCAGCAGTGAAACGGGGTATAGCAATCAGCCCCAGCATTTT
v_gene: TRBV4-1; abundance: NA; j_gene: TRBJ2-7; d_gene: TRBD2; CDR3aa: CASSLETSGQYEQYF; CDR3nt: TGCGCCAGCAGCCTAGAGACTAGCGGGCAATACGAGCAGTACTTC
v_gene: TRBV28; abundance: NA; j_gene: TRBJ1-4; d_gene: TRBD1; CDR3aa: CASSLGGQILNEKLFF; CDR3nt: TGTGCCAGCAGTCTGGGGGGACAGATCCTTAATGAAAAACTGTTTTTT
v_gene: TRBV29-1; abundance: NA; j_gene: TRBJ1-1; d_gene: NA; CDR3aa: CSVAARENTEAFF; CDR3nt: TGCAGCGTTGCCGCTCGGGAGAACACTGAAGCTTTCTTT
v_gene: TRBV2; abundance: once; j_gene: TRBJ1-5; d_gene: NA; CDR3aa: CASSEAVMTVIAQPQHF; CDR3nt: TGTGCCAGCAGTGAAGCGGTTATGACAGTTATAGCCCAGCCCCAGCATTTT
v_gene: TRBV11-2; abundance: NA; j_gene: TRBJ2-2; d_gene: TRBD1; CDR3aa: CASGEWTGPNTGELFF; CDR3nt: TGTGCCAGCGGGGAGTGGACAGGGCCTAACACCGGGGAGCTGTTTTTT
v_gene: TRBV2; abundance: NA; j_gene: TRBJ2-5; d_gene: TRBD1; CDR3aa: CASRPRDRQGETQYF; CDR3nt: TGTGCCAGCAGACCCAGGGACAGACAGGGGGAGACCCAGTACTTC
v_gene: TRBV7-8; abundance: NA; j_gene: TRBJ2-7; d_gene: NA; CDR3aa: CASSLGEASEQYF; CDR3nt: TGTGCCAGCAGCTTAGGGGAGGCTTCCGAGCAGTACTTC
v_gene: TRBV7-8; abundance: few; j_gene: TRBJ2-7; d_gene: NA; CDR3aa: CASSPSYEQYF; CDR3nt: TGTGCCAGCAGCCCTTCCTACGAGCAGTACTTC
v_gene: TRBV30; abundance: NA; j_gene: TRBJ1-4; d_gene: NA; CDR3aa: CAWRLGGEKLFF; CDR3nt: TGTGCCTGGAGATTGGGGGGTGAAAAACTGTTTTTT
v_gene: TRBV6-6; abundance: NA; j_gene: TRBJ2-5; d_gene: TRBD2; CDR3aa: CASTGTSGIETQYF; CDR3nt: TGTGCCAGTACTGGGACTAGCGGGATCGAGACCCAGTACTTC
v_gene: TRBV29-1; abundance: few; j_gene: TRBJ2-7; d_gene: TRBD2; CDR3aa: CSVAGTSYEQYF; CDR3nt: TGCAGCGTCGCCGGGACTAGCTACGAGCAGTACTTC
v_gene: TRBV7-3; abundance: few; j_gene: TRBJ1-1; d_gene: TRBD1; CDR3aa: CASSLNRGLGEAFF; CDR3nt: TGTGCCAGCAGCTTAAACAGGGGGCTTGGTGAAGCTTTCTTT
v_gene: TRBV27; abundance: few; j_gene: TRBJ2-7; d_gene: TRBD2; CDR3aa: CASTGLAGGTTYEQYF; CDR3nt: TGTGCCAGCACGGGACTAGCGGGAGGCACCACCTACGAGCAGTACTTC
v_gene: TRBV4-1; abundance: NA; j_gene: TRBJ1-3; d_gene: TRBD1; CDR3aa: CASSPGQGHTIYF; CDR3nt: TGCGCCAGCAGCCCGGGACAGGGGCACACCATATATTTT
v_gene: TRBV9; abundance: NA; j_gene: TRBJ2-3; d_gene: TRBD2; CDR3aa: CASSAGTRFKTDTQYF; CDR3nt: TGTGCCAGCAGCGCCGGGACTAGATTTAAAACAGATACGCAGTATTTT
v_gene: TRBV10-3; abundance: NA; j_gene: TRBJ2-7; d_gene: TRBD2; CDR3aa: CATSSGASSYEQYF; CDR3nt: TGTGCCACCTCTAGCGGAGCTAGCTCCTACGAGCAGTACTTC
v_gene: TRBV5-1; abundance: NA; j_gene: TRBJ1-3; d_gene: TRBD1; CDR3aa: CASSLVGTGTGAMFSGNTIYF; CDR3nt: TGCGCCAGCAGCTTGGTGGGAACCGGGACAGGGGCTATGTTCTCTGGAAACACCATATATTTT
v_gene: TRBV27; abundance: NA; j_gene: TRBJ1-1; d_gene: TRBD1; CDR3aa: CASSLDREATEAFF; CDR3nt: TGTGCCAGCAGTTTGGACAGGGAGGCCACTGAAGCTTTCTTT
v_gene: TRBV2; abundance: NA; j_gene: TRBJ2-7; d_gene: NA; CDR3aa: CASSEDRGGAYEQYF; CDR3nt: TGTGCCAGCAGTGAAGACAGGGGGGGAGCCTACGAGCAGTACTTC
v_gene: TRBV5-1; abundance: NA; j_gene: TRBJ2-3; d_gene: TRBD2; CDR3aa: CASRPRTSGRTDTQYF; CDR3nt: TGCGCCAGCAGGCCTAGGACTAGCGGGAGAACAGATACGCAGTATTTT
v_gene: TRBV28; abundance: NA; j_gene: TRBJ1-1; d_gene: TRBD1; CDR3aa: CASSLSPTGWITEAFF; CDR3nt: TGTGCCAGCAGTTTAAGCCCGACAGGGTGGATCACTGAAGCTTTCTTT
v_gene: TRBV19; abundance: NA; j_gene: TRBJ1-2; d_gene: NA; CDR3aa: CASSIDAGGKYGYTF; CDR3nt: TGTGCCAGTAGTATTGACGCCGGGGGGAAATATGGCTACACCTTC